The following is a T cell receptor beta chain sequence with its context. The antigen remains undetermined. The sample is drawn from a study of human T cells and chemical hapten exposure. Findings and limits, study-wide: The number of TCRs over 1 in 1000 frequency stayed unchanged after DPC.

TCRdb passed the RACE reads through MiXCR, listing each CDR3 protein once. The top ten clones hold under 2% of a sample with tens of thousands of distinct CDR3 sequences, 8.6% of them seen once. Sample time point: healthy volunteer bleed at 6 weeks. Unfractionated whole blood was the source of the extracted total RNA. V dropped 4 bases and J dropped 3 bases, with 12 bases sitting between them. CDR1 and CDR2 (germline): GTSNPN, SVGIG (reference sequence). This CDR3 region has 13 residues. The source is a male donor in good health. Some clones in this sample may be carry-over from other donors' samples. Material for sequencing was whole blood. The rearrangement links TRBV30 to TRBJ2-5, with TRBD2 as a possible D gene (5 bases). Written as DNA, the CDR3 is TGTGCCTGGACCGACGGGATCGAAGAGACCCAGTACTTC. It is translated as CAWTDGIEETQYF.